This TCR beta chain was retrieved from a study of cytomegalovirus exposure and HLA in healthy donors. This CDR3 comprises 16 residues. The germline V gene encodes CDR1 SGHAT and CDR2 FQNNGV. V dropped 5 bases and J dropped 1 base, with 14 bases sitting between them. Both 60 Vbeta primers and 13 Jbeta primers went into the PCR. Here immunoSEQ multiplex PCR was the method, and the copy in TCRdb shows in-frame clones only, minus some. The sample lists around 100,000 clones; 70% to 85% were seen once. The V call is TRBV11-2, the J call TRBJ1-4, with D unresolved. This TCR was recovered from a man in his late teens or twenties in good health and CMV-seronegative. The sequenced material came from PBMCs. The CDR3 reads CASSPPSRGTNEKLFF. The CDR3 bases are TGTGCCAGCAGCCCGCCTTCACGCGGAACTAATGAAAAACTGTTTTTT.